Listed below are T cell receptor beta chains from one sample, sequenced in a study of cytomegalovirus exposure and HLA in healthy donors. Assay used: immunoSEQ multiplex PCR; TCRdb lists only in-frame clones, some missing. Altogether approximately 190,000 clones are present, 82% being singletons, with the ten largest covering around 0.8%. The sequencing sample was made of PBMCs. The receptors here all came from a woman under 30 in good health and CMV-seronegative. CDR3s include the opening cysteine and the closing phenylalanine or tryptophan. A D gene is named only where the DNA matches it firmly. Not all rows give a size; the values are once, few, many and, for expanded clones, a class.

j_gene | d_gene | v_gene | abundance | CDR3aa | CDR3nt
TRBJ1-1 | TRBD1 | TRBV27 | . | CASSLWTGVRNTEAFF | TGTGCCAGCAGTTTATGGACAGGGGTAAGGAACACTGAAGCTTTCTTT
TRBJ1-2 | TRBD1 | TRBV5-1 | . | CASSLTEGQGGYTF | TGCGCCAGCAGCTTGACTGAGGGACAGGGCGGCTACACCTTC
TRBJ2-3 | . | TRBV2 | . | CASTPPGTTSTDTQYF | TGTGCCAGCACTCCCCCCGGGACAACTAGCACAGATACGCAGTATTTT
TRBJ2-5 | TRBD2 | TRBV5-4 | . | CASSKGTSGVQETQYF | TGTGCCAGCAGCAAGGGGACTAGCGGGGTTCAAGAGACCCAGTACTTC
TRBJ1-2 | . | TRBV2 | . | CASSEFGISYGYTF | TGTGCCAGCAGTGAATTTGGCATTTCCTATGGCTACACCTTC
TRBJ1-3 | . | TRBV4-1 | few | CASSQDPYSGNTIYF | TGCGCCAGCAGCCAAGATCCCTACTCTGGAAACACCATATATTTT
TRBJ1-1 | . | TRBV19 | . | CASSEPGFLQAFF | TGTGCCAGTAGTGAACCGGGGTTCCTACAAGCTTTCTTT
TRBJ2-2 | TRBD1 | TRBV29-1 | . | CSVEASGTGSTGELFF | TGCAGCGTTGAAGCGAGCGGGACAGGGTCCACCGGGGAGCTGTTTTTT
TRBJ1-2 | TRBD1 | TRBV2 | . | CASSRQGGKDGYTF | TGTGCCAGCAGTAGACAGGGGGGTAAGGATGGCTACACCTTC
TRBJ2-7 | TRBD2 | TRBV10-3 | . | CAISVPGGGEQYF | TGTGCCATCAGTGTTCCGGGAGGGGGCGAGCAGTACTTC
TRBJ2-3 | TRBD2 | TRBV2 | . | CASSEPLAGVKYF | TGTGCCAGCAGTGAACCCCTGGCGGGAGTAAAGTATTTT
TRBJ1-5 | TRBD1 | TRBV18 | . | CASSRMGQGNQPQHF | TGTGCCAGCTCACGGATGGGACAGGGAAATCAGCCCCAGCATTTT
TRBJ2-7 | TRBD1 | TRBV10-3 | . | CAIMGQTDEQYF | TGTGCCATCATGGGACAGACAGACGAGCAGTACTTC
TRBJ1-5 | TRBD1 | TRBV2 | . | CASSGQGESQPQHF | TGTGCCAGCAGTGGACAGGGGGAAAGTCAGCCCCAGCATTTT
TRBJ1-2 | TRBD1 | TRBV2 | . | CASRDRGERGYTF | TGTGCCAGCAGGGACAGGGGGGAGAGAGGCTACACCTTC
TRBJ2-1 | TRBD1 | TRBV7-6 | . | CASSWGQGNNEQFF | TGTGCCAGCAGCTGGGGACAGGGTAACAATGAGCAGTTCTTC
TRBJ2-2 | . | TRBV5-1 | . | CASSLDRTGELFF | TGCGCCAGCAGCTTGGATCGCACCGGGGAGCTGTTTTTT
TRBJ1-2 | . | TRBV11-2 | few | CASTHKPTMGYTF | TGTGCCAGCACCCACAAGCCTACTATGGGCTACACCTTC
TRBJ1-2 | TRBD1 | TRBV5-1 | once | CASSTPTGEFDGYTF | TGCGCCAGCAGCACCCCGACAGGGGAATTTGATGGCTACACCTTC
TRBJ1-6 | . | TRBV29-1 | once | CSVRFRENSPLHF | TGCAGCGTTCGGTTCCGAGAAAATTCACCCCTCCACTTT
TRBJ2-5 | TRBD2 | TRBV5-4 | . | CASSQTLLSAGGETQYF | TGTGCCAGCAGCCAAACTCTTTTGTCGGCGGGAGGAGAGACCCAGTACTTC
TRBJ2-1 | . | TRBV9 | once | CASSVGGFGNEQFF | TGTGCCAGCAGCGTAGGAGGGTTTGGGAATGAGCAGTTCTTC
TRBJ1-1 | TRBD1 | TRBV15 | . | CATGTGGKGAFF | TGTGCCACCGGGACAGGGGGCAAGGGGGCTTTCTTT
TRBJ2-1 | . | TRBV2 | . | CASREDSSNNEQFF | TGTGCCAGCAGAGAGGACTCATCAAACAATGAGCAGTTCTTC
TRBJ2-1 | . | TRBV6-1 | . | CASKSGSSYNEQFF | TGTGCCAGCAAATCGGGGAGCTCCTACAATGAGCAGTTCTTC
TRBJ2-7 | TRBD1 | TRBV7-7 | . | CASSRQQGNEQYF | TGTGCCAGCAGCCGCCAACAGGGGAACGAGCAGTACTTC
TRBJ1-1 | . | TRBV7-6 | . | CASSQGVALNTEAFF | TGTGCCAGCAGCCAAGGGGTGGCTCTGAACACTGAAGCTTTCTTT
TRBJ2-5 | TRBD2 | TRBV11-2 | . | CASSVLAGGVETQYF | TGTGCCAGCAGCGTACTAGCGGGGGGAGTGGAGACCCAGTACTTC
TRBJ2-7 | TRBD2 | TRBV5-1 | . | CASSLASGSSYEQYF | TGCGCCAGCAGCTTAGCTAGCGGGAGCTCCTACGAGCAGTACTTC
TRBJ2-7 | TRBD1 | TRBV7-8 | . | CASSLVGQGSYEQYF | TGTGCCAGCAGCTTAGTGGGACAGGGATCCTACGAGCAGTACTTC
TRBJ2-3 | TRBD1 | TRBV7-9 | . | CASRSGQGAPDTQYF | TGTGCCAGCAGATCGGGACAGGGCGCCCCAGATACGCAGTATTTT
TRBJ2-1 | TRBD2 | TRBV28 | once | CASSPGAGGYEQFF | TGTGCCAGCAGCCCGGGGGCGGGAGGTTATGAGCAGTTCTTC
TRBJ2-1 | TRBD2 | TRBV7-3 | . | CASSFTGTSGRGEQFF | TGTGCCAGCAGCTTCACCGGGACTAGCGGGAGGGGTGAGCAGTTCTTC
TRBJ2-1 | TRBD2 | TRBV5-6 | medium-sized | CASSRGLAGVGEQFF | TGTGCCAGCAGTCGCGGACTAGCGGGAGTTGGAGAGCAGTTCTTC
TRBJ2-4 | . | TRBV6-1 | . | CASSPQGTKNIQYF | TGTGCCAGCAGTCCACAGGGTACCAAAAACATTCAGTACTTC
TRBJ2-7 | TRBD1 | TRBV30 | . | CAWSRGQGPEEQYF | TGTGCCTGGAGTAGGGGACAGGGGCCGGAGGAGCAGTACTTC
TRBJ1-1 | . | TRBV2 | . | CASKLEGMTEAFF | TGTGCCAGCAAACTGGAGGGAATGACTGAAGCTTTCTTT